The rows below give T cell receptor beta chains drawn from one sample of a study of Tregs in tolerant kidney transplant recipients. Some clones are missing from TCRdb's copy, which holds only in-frame ones; the method was immunoSEQ multiplex PCR. The data contain about 120,000 clones, around nine tenths of them singletons. Sequencing was carried out using CD4+ T cells from blood. These receptors came from a human donor in good health. Each CDR3 is given with its conserved first and last residue. A D gene is named only where the DNA matches it firmly. Only part of the rows carry a size: once, few, many, or a class if the clone is expanded.

clone_size: NA
d_call: TRBD1
v_call: TRBV7-9
j_call: TRBJ2-5
cdr3_nt: TGTGCCAGCAGCCTCTCCACCGGGACAGCAAGTCGGGAGACCCAGTACTTC
cdr3_aa: CASSLSTGTASRETQYF

clone_size: once
d_call: TRBD2
v_call: TRBV19
j_call: TRBJ2-2
cdr3_nt: TGTGCCAGTAGTAGACTTGGGCTAGCGGGGAACACCGGGGAGCTGTTTTTT
cdr3_aa: CASSRLGLAGNTGELFF

clone_size: NA
d_call: TRBD2
v_call: TRBV10-2
j_call: TRBJ2-1
cdr3_nt: TGCGCCAGCAGTGAGGGCCGGGGGGGGCCATACAATGAGCAGTTCTTC
cdr3_aa: CASSEGRGGPYNEQFF

clone_size: NA
d_call: TRBD1
v_call: TRBV2
j_call: TRBJ1-1
cdr3_nt: TGTGCCAGCAGTGAGCAGGGGGTAGGAGCTTTCTTT
cdr3_aa: CASSEQGVGAFF

clone_size: NA
d_call: NA
v_call: TRBV11-2
j_call: TRBJ2-1
cdr3_nt: TGTGCCAGCAGCCCAAGCGAGCAGTTCTTC
cdr3_aa: CASSPSEQFF

clone_size: NA
d_call: NA
v_call: TRBV7-7
j_call: TRBJ2-1
cdr3_nt: TGTGCCAGCAGCCCAGGAGGGGCCCTCCGGAATGAGCAGTTCTTC
cdr3_aa: CASSPGGALRNEQFF

clone_size: NA
d_call: NA
v_call: TRBV18
j_call: TRBJ2-1
cdr3_nt: TGTGCCAGCTCACAATCCCGCGATATGGGGCAGTTCTTC
cdr3_aa: CASSQSRDMGQFF

clone_size: NA
d_call: NA
v_call: TRBV30
j_call: TRBJ1-3
cdr3_nt: TGTGCCTGGAGTAGCTCTGGAAACACCATATATTTT
cdr3_aa: CAWSSSGNTIYF

clone_size: NA
d_call: NA
v_call: TRBV11-2
j_call: TRBJ2-2
cdr3_nt: TGTGCCAGCGGGGCGAACACCGGGGAGCTGTTTTTT
cdr3_aa: CASGANTGELFF

clone_size: NA
d_call: TRBD1
v_call: TRBV29-1
j_call: TRBJ2-1
cdr3_nt: TGCAGCGCGCTGGGACAGGCTCTCTACAATGAGCAGTTCTTC
cdr3_aa: CSALGQALYNEQFF

clone_size: NA
d_call: TRBD1
v_call: TRBV7-3
j_call: TRBJ1-1
cdr3_nt: TGTGCCAGCAGCGCAAAGGGACAGGGGACAGCTTTCTTT
cdr3_aa: CASSAKGQGTAFF

clone_size: NA
d_call: TRBD1
v_call: TRBV18
j_call: TRBJ1-5
cdr3_nt: TGTGCCAGCTCGCTGCAGGGGGCGTTGAATCAGCCCCAGCATTTT
cdr3_aa: CASSLQGALNQPQHF

clone_size: NA
d_call: NA
v_call: TRBV6-1
j_call: TRBJ2-5
cdr3_nt: TGTGCCAGCAGGGCGACAGAGACCCAGTACTTC
cdr3_aa: CASRATETQYF

clone_size: NA
d_call: NA
v_call: TRBV7-9
j_call: TRBJ2-5
cdr3_nt: TGTGCCAGCAGCTTTGGTACAGGGTGGACCGTCACCCAGTACTTC
cdr3_aa: CASSFGTGWTVTQYF

clone_size: NA
d_call: NA
v_call: TRBV5-1
j_call: TRBJ2-7
cdr3_nt: TGCGCCAGCAGCAAAATCAGGGACGAGCAGTACTTC
cdr3_aa: CASSKIRDEQYF

clone_size: NA
d_call: TRBD2
v_call: TRBV9
j_call: TRBJ2-5
cdr3_nt: TGTGCCAGCTCCAAGGCTAGCGGGGGGGCCGGGGAAGAGACCCAGTACTTC
cdr3_aa: CASSKASGGAGEETQYF

clone_size: NA
d_call: NA
v_call: TRBV5-1
j_call: TRBJ2-3
cdr3_nt: TGCGCCAGCAGCTTGTCGTCCTCCGCGACAGGCACAGATACGCAGTATTTT
cdr3_aa: CASSLSSSATGTDTQYF

clone_size: NA
d_call: TRBD1
v_call: TRBV2
j_call: TRBJ2-7
cdr3_nt: TGTGCCAGCAGTGGACGACAGGGTACCCACGAGCAGTACTTC
cdr3_aa: CASSGRQGTHEQYF

clone_size: NA
d_call: TRBD1
v_call: TRBV6-5
j_call: TRBJ2-1
cdr3_nt: TGTGCCAGCAGTTGGGACAGGGGCGATGAGCAGTTCTTC
cdr3_aa: CASSWDRGDEQFF

clone_size: NA
d_call: NA
v_call: TRBV13
j_call: TRBJ2-3
cdr3_nt: TGTGCCAGCAGCTTAGAACGGGGGGCCCAGGGAAATACGCAGTATTTT
cdr3_aa: CASSLERGAQGNTQYF

clone_size: once
d_call: NA
v_call: TRBV6-6
j_call: TRBJ1-6
cdr3_nt: TGTGCCAGCAGTCGACGTAATTCACCCCTCCACTTT
cdr3_aa: CASSRRNSPLHF

clone_size: NA
d_call: NA
v_call: TRBV19
j_call: TRBJ2-1
cdr3_nt: TGTGCCAGTAGTATTACGGGAGTCCGCAATGAGCAGTTCTTC
cdr3_aa: CASSITGVRNEQFF

clone_size: NA
d_call: NA
v_call: TRBV6-5
j_call: TRBJ1-5
cdr3_nt: TGTGCCAGCAGTACGTTGGCAAGTAGCAATCAGCCCCAGCATTTT
cdr3_aa: CASSTLASSNQPQHF

clone_size: NA
d_call: TRBD1
v_call: TRBV7-9
j_call: TRBJ1-2
cdr3_nt: TGTGCCAGCAGCCCCTCATACCGGACAGGGCGCGACTATGGCTACACCTTC
cdr3_aa: CASSPSYRTGRDYGYTF

clone_size: once
d_call: TRBD1
v_call: TRBV2
j_call: TRBJ1-6
cdr3_nt: TGTGCCAGCAGTGAAAAAGGACAGGGGGTAGGGTCACCCCTCCACTTT
cdr3_aa: CASSEKGQGVGSPLHF

clone_size: NA
d_call: NA
v_call: TRBV15
j_call: TRBJ1-3
cdr3_nt: TGTGCCACCAGCAGAGATCCACAGGGAAACACCATATATTTT
cdr3_aa: CATSRDPQGNTIYF

clone_size: NA
d_call: TRBD1
v_call: TRBV6-5
j_call: TRBJ2-7
cdr3_nt: TGTGCCAGCAGAACGGGACAGGGTGTTGCCGAGCAGTACTTC
cdr3_aa: CASRTGQGVAEQYF

clone_size: NA
d_call: NA
v_call: TRBV5-1
j_call: TRBJ2-7
cdr3_nt: TGCGCCAGCAGCTTGGTTGAGAAAGGGGAGCAGTACTTC
cdr3_aa: CASSLVEKGEQYF

clone_size: NA
d_call: NA
v_call: TRBV5-1
j_call: TRBJ1-6
cdr3_nt: TGCGCCAGCAGCTCCGGGACGGTCAATAATTCACCCCTCCACTTT
cdr3_aa: CASSSGTVNNSPLHF

clone_size: once
d_call: NA
v_call: TRBV7-2
j_call: TRBJ2-7
cdr3_nt: TGTGCCAGCAGCTTAGGCCCCAGGGAGTGGCAGTACTTC
cdr3_aa: CASSLGPREWQYF

clone_size: NA
d_call: TRBD2
v_call: TRBV9
j_call: TRBJ2-1
cdr3_nt: TGTGCCAGCAGCGTAGCGGGACTAGCGGGGAACAATGAGCAGTTCTTC
cdr3_aa: CASSVAGLAGNNEQFF

clone_size: NA
d_call: NA
v_call: TRBV29-1
j_call: TRBJ2-7
cdr3_nt: TGCAGCGTTGAAGGTAGCTCCCACGAGCAGTACTTC
cdr3_aa: CSVEGSSHEQYF

clone_size: once
d_call: TRBD1
v_call: TRBV19
j_call: TRBJ2-7
cdr3_nt: TGTGCCAGTAGCCTTCCGGGACAGGGGGTTGACGAGCAGTACTTC
cdr3_aa: CASSLPGQGVDEQYF

clone_size: once
d_call: TRBD1
v_call: TRBV28
j_call: TRBJ1-2
cdr3_nt: TGTGCCAGCAGTTTTTCGGACAGGGGCGGCTACACCTTC
cdr3_aa: CASSFSDRGGYTF

clone_size: NA
d_call: NA
v_call: TRBV9
j_call: TRBJ2-5
cdr3_nt: TGTGCCAGCAGCGCAACCCCGTTATACGCAGAGACCCAGTACTTC
cdr3_aa: CASSATPLYAETQYF

clone_size: NA
d_call: TRBD1
v_call: TRBV6-6
j_call: TRBJ1-3
cdr3_nt: TGTGCCAGCGGGCGACAGGGGTCTGGAAACACCATATATTTT
cdr3_aa: CASGRQGSGNTIYF

clone_size: NA
d_call: NA
v_call: TRBV25-1
j_call: TRBJ1-5
cdr3_nt: TGTGCCAGCATTGTGCCCCAGCATTTT
cdr3_aa: CASIVPQHF

clone_size: NA
d_call: NA
v_call: TRBV6-5
j_call: TRBJ1-2
cdr3_nt: TGTGCCAGCAGTCCCGGACCGTCTAACTATGGCTACACCTTC
cdr3_aa: CASSPGPSNYGYTF

clone_size: NA
d_call: NA
v_call: TRBV4-1
j_call: TRBJ2-7
cdr3_nt: TGCGCCAGCAGCCAAGAGAGGACAGGAGGGATCTACGAGCAGTACTTC
cdr3_aa: CASSQERTGGIYEQYF

clone_size: NA
d_call: TRBD1
v_call: TRBV10-3
j_call: TRBJ2-3
cdr3_nt: TGTGCCATCATGGGGACAGGGGTAGGGGATACGCAGTATTTT
cdr3_aa: CAIMGTGVGDTQYF